This T cell receptor beta chain originates from a study of CD8+ T cells in alopecia areata. General study points: Sequencing of scalp samples also includes resident alphabeta T cells from normal skin. Alopecia totalis/universalis scalp especially showed more expanded CD8+ clones than normal scalp.

Sequencing templates came from extracted RNA that was reverse transcribed into cDNA. Assay: immunoSEQ multiplex PCR; the TCRdb copy retains only in-frame clones and omits some. The repertoire consists of more than 90,000 clones, none detected only once. A remark on this clone: The antigen remains unidentified. These gene names are mouse names. The missing CDR3 end, 4 residues past where the read stops, is filled in from the germline J gene.

Germline CDR1 reads NNHDY; CDR2 reads SYVADS. This CDR3 region has 13 residues. The chain combines TRBV13-3 with TRBJ1-1, with TRBD1 matching over 8 bases. This clonotype was obtained from a C3H/HeJ mouse with alopecia areata. The strain bears MHC haplotype H2-k. The sample taken for sequencing was lesional skin. The CDR3 protein is CASSATGDTEVFF. CDR3 DNA, as far as it was read: TGTGCCAGCAGTGCGACAGGGGATACA.